Listed below are T cell receptor beta chains from one sample, sequenced in a study of cytomegalovirus exposure and HLA in healthy donors. Sequenced by immunoSEQ multiplex PCR; TCRdb stores in-frame clones only, minus some. The profile covers under 200,000 clones, with about an eighth appearing a single time and approximately 8.4% taken by the ten largest. The sequenced sample was PBMCs. These receptors came from a man aged 45-65 years in good health and CMV-seropositive. Each CDR3 is given with its conserved first and last residue. The D gene is left open where the match is weak.

CDR3: CASSEAPNTEAFF
V: TRBV7-7
D: -

CDR3: CASKVGQGSSEQFF
V: TRBV6-4
D: TRBD1

CDR3: CASSLGQNQPQHF
V: TRBV5-1
D: -

CDR3: CATSRGLFDEQFF
V: TRBV15
D: -

CDR3: CASSLDIAGYNEQFF
V: TRBV5-4
D: TRBD2

CDR3: CASSPGTSVGDTQYF
V: TRBV18
D: TRBD2

CDR3: CASRRDSTVQYF
V: TRBV5-6
D: -

CDR3: CASSAQGQVNTEAFF
V: TRBV9
D: TRBD1

CDR3: CASAEDRAVNQPQHF
V: TRBV12-5
D: TRBD1

CDR3: CASSLTGGGAYEQYF
V: TRBV7-9
D: TRBD2

CDR3: CASSPTRAEQYF
V: TRBV18
D: -

CDR3: CASSVGPGQGNEQYF
V: TRBV9
D: TRBD1

CDR3: CASSQTGGGAGYTF
V: TRBV5-6
D: -

CDR3: CASSQTGENTEAFF
V: TRBV6-1
D: TRBD1

CDR3: CSALTGEAPLHF
V: TRBV29-1
D: TRBD1

CDR3: CASASQGSTDTQYF
V: TRBV10-1
D: -

CDR3: CASSILAGDTQYF
V: TRBV19
D: -

CDR3: CATRGDSNQPQHF
V: TRBV10-3
D: -

CDR3: CASSEQAIQETQYF
V: TRBV2
D: -

CDR3: CASSVSTGEMNTEAFF
V: TRBV9
D: TRBD1

CDR3: CASSRTSVGGELFF
V: TRBV6-1
D: TRBD2

CDR3: CASSLADRIKNNEQFF
V: TRBV7-8
D: -

CDR3: CAIRGTDYSTDTQYF
V: TRBV10-3
D: TRBD1

CDR3: CASEDPPNQPQHF
V: TRBV6-1
D: -

CDR3: CASSLSGGWETQYF
V: TRBV28
D: TRBD1

CDR3: CASSSPIETQYF
V: TRBV11-3
D: -

CDR3: CASSVEGLAGSFNGELFF
V: TRBV9
D: TRBD2

CDR3: CASSQDPTGLGSNQPQHF
V: TRBV4-2
D: -